One and the same sample provided the 25 T cell receptor beta chains below, sequenced in a study of T cells in Graves' hyperthyroidism and ophthalmopathy. Using RNA transcripts as the source, TCR beta CDR3 regions were amplified. Using the HTBI primer set, a first-round RT-PCR was run on the TCR CDR3. Each CDR3 protein is one row after TCRdb ran MiXCR on the multiplex PCR reads. The repertoire holds 500,000 or so distinct CDR3 sequences, with more than 15% as singletons. Material for sequencing was blood. The receptor set was obtained from a woman aged 18 to 35 with Graves' ophthalmopathy.

The chain uses TRBV20-1 and TRBJ2-1, with 11 positions matching TRBD2. Germline CDR1 and CDR2: DFQATT and SNEGSKA (reference sequence). This CDR3 is built from 19 residues. The ends lost 6 bases at V and 2 bases at J; junction bases unmatched: 18. CDR3 amino acids: CSATIRFSGGVKAYNEQFF. For the CDR3, the DNA is TGCAGTGCCACGATAAGGTTTAGCGGGGGGGTTAAGGCCTACAATGAGCAGTTCTTC.

The chain has TRBV28 and TRBJ2-1; no clear D gene. The CDR3 runs 14 residues. Trimming took 7 bases from V and 0 from J, leaving 10 bases between them. Germline loops: CDR1 MDHEN, CDR2 SYDVKM. The CDR3 DNA sequence: TGTGCCAGCACGCGGCACAGCTCCTACAATGAGCAGTTCTTC. Its protein product is CASTRHSSYNEQFF. The full variable domain, completed using reference TRBV28 and TRBJ2-1, is DVKVTQSSRYLVKRTGEKVFLECVQDMDHENMFWYRQDPGLGLRLIYFSYDVKMKEKGDIPEGYSVSREKKERFSLILESASTNQTSMYLCASTRHSSYNEQFFGPGTRLTVL.

In its sample, this clonotype was seen a few times. It may be a read error: a sequence one base away is much more abundant. The rearrangement joins TRBV10-3 to TRBJ2-5; TRBD1 matches 8 bases. Unmatched junction bases numbered 1, after V lost 2 bases and J lost 5 bases. This CDR3 region has 13 residues. CDR1 ENHRY and CDR2 SYGVKD come from the germline V gene. CDR3: CAISETGGETQYF. The DNA of the CDR3 is TGTGCCATCAGTGAGACAGGGGGGGAGACCCAGTACTTC.

This clonotype has ten or more counts. The chain joins TRBV11-2 to TRBJ2-1, with TRBD2 identical over 9 bases. The J segment lost 3 bases and the V segment lost 8 bases, leaving 17 bases of the junction unmatched. This CDR3 is built from 18 residues. Per the germline V gene, CDR1 is SGHAT and CDR2 is FQNNGV. CDR3 nucleotide sequence: TGTGCCAGCGAGCGGGGGGCTCCCATACCTCCCTTCTACAATGAGCAGTTCTTC. It codes for CASERGAPIPPFYNEQFF.

This clonotype was found many times. The V gene is TRBV29-1, the J gene TRBJ1-1; possible D gene TRBD1, 5 bases. This CDR3 is 14 amino acids long. V lost 4 bases, J lost 0 bases, and 12 bases lay in between. The V gene's germline CDR1 is SQVTM and CDR2 ANQGSEA. CDR3 residues: CSVVRGTLNTEAFF. The CDR3 region has the DNA TGCAGCGTTGTGAGGGGTACCTTGAACACTGAAGCTTTCTTT.

As for this clonotype: Possible read error: a much larger clone is one base away. This chain joins TRBV20-1 and TRBJ2-5, with TRBD1 matching 9 bases. Germline V gene data show CDR1 as DFQATT and CDR2 as SNEGSKA (reference sequence). After removal of 6 bases from V and 5 bases from J, the junction contained 7 bases not matched to a gene. This CDR3 is built from 13 residues. For the CDR3, the DNA is TGCAGTGCCACCCGGGACAGGGCTGAGACCCAGTACTTC. Translation gives CSATRDRAETQYF.

In its sample, this clonotype was seen once. A much larger clone lies one base from this, so it may be a read error. This chain connects TRBV11-2 to TRBJ2-1, with 11 bases matching TRBD2. Trimming cost V 3 bases and J 2 bases; bases outside gene matches: 9. The germline CDR1 and CDR2 sequences are SGHAT and FQNNGV. The CDR3 has 18 residues. CDR3 nucleotides: TGTGCCAGCAGCTTCGGGGCTAGCGGGGGGACTACCTACAATGAGCAGTTCTTC. Translating it yields CASSFGASGGTTYNEQFF.

The chain joins TRBV28 to TRBJ2-3, with TRBD1 matching 7 bases. Trimming took 1 base from V and 9 from J; bases not matched to a gene: 7. The CDR3 covers 14 residues. Looked up from germline, CDR1 is MDHEN and CDR2 is SYDVKM. The CDR3 DNA sequence: TGTGCCAGCAGTTTATCAATAGGGGGCGGCACGCAGTATTTT. Its translation: CASSLSIGGGTQYF. Full variable domain (rest looked up from reference TRBV28 and TRBJ2-3): DVKVTQSSRYLVKRTGEKVFLECVQDMDHENMFWYRQDPGLGLRLIYFSYDVKMKEKGDIPEGYSVSREKKERFSLILESASTNQTSMYLCASSLSIGGGTQYFGPGTRLTVL.

The rearrangement uses TRBV20-1 and TRBJ1-6, with TRBD1 identical over 7 bases. CDR3 length: 12 residues. Germline loops: CDR1 DFQATT, CDR2 SNEGSKA (reference sequence). J gave up 8 bases and V 6 bases, and 4 bases lay outside the gene matches. Here the CDR3 reads CSAGTEDSPLHF. In nucleotides, the CDR3 is TGCAGTGCGGGGACAGAAGATTCACCCCTCCACTTT.

This clonotype showed up many times. The V gene is TRBV7-2, the J gene TRBJ2-1, with 9 bases aligning to TRBD1. Trimming removed 1 base from V and 2 bases from J; junction bases left unmatched: 3. This CDR3 has 16 residues. The germline CDR1 and CDR2 sequences are SGHTA and FQGNSA. CDR3 in DNA: TGTGCCAGCAGCTTAGTCGGACAGGGGCCCTACAATGAGCAGTTCTTC. Translating gives CASSLVGQGPYNEQFF.

This clonotype was counted ten times or more. This chain uses TRBV13 with TRBJ2-7; the D is unclear. Germline V gives CDR1 PRHDT, CDR2 FYEKMQ (reference sequence). The CDR3 consists of 14 residues. V gave up 1 base and J gave up 2 bases, with 9 bases separating them. The CDR3 nucleotides are TGTGCCAGCAGCTTAGCCGGCAGAGCCTACGAGCAGTACTTC. This encodes CASSLAGRAYEQYF.

This clonotype has at least ten counts. The chain has TRBV18 and TRBJ1-1, with D tentatively TRBD1 (5 bases). CDR3 length: 17 amino acids. V lost 1 base and J 0 bases, leaving 15 bases between the germline ends. Germline V gives CDR1 KGHSH, CDR2 LQKENI. Written as DNA, the CDR3 is TGTGCCAGCTCACCACTAGGAGACGGGGCGATGAACACTGAAGCTTTCTTT. The encoded protein is CASSPLGDGAMNTEAFF.

This clonotype has a count of ten or more. The rearrangement joins TRBV28 to TRBJ2-7, with D perhaps matching TRBD1 or TRBD2 (6 bases each). Germline CDR1 and CDR2: MDHEN and SYDVKM. The CDR3 covers 13 residues. The V gene lost 2 bases and the J gene lost 3 bases, with 8 bases spanning the gap. CDR3 loop: CASSLGGHYEQYF. The CDR3 nucleotides read TGTGCCAGCAGTTTAGGGGGGCACTACGAGCAGTACTTC.

The sample holds a few counts of this clonotype. V gene TRBV4-1 combines with J gene TRBJ1-2; weak D call: TRBD1 (5 bases). This CDR3 has 16 amino acids. The V end was cut by 2 bases, the J end by 7 bases, with 20 bases between. CDR1 is MGHRA and CDR2 is YSYEKL in the germline V gene. The CDR3 spells CASSQRRQGDEGGYTF. The CDR3 coding sequence is TGCGCCAGCAGCCAAAGAAGGCAAGGGGATGAAGGTGGCTACACCTTC.

This clonotype came up a few times. The V call is TRBV2, the J call TRBJ1-1; 8 bases match TRBD1. This CDR3 is 15 amino acids long. Germline loops: CDR1 SNHLY, CDR2 FYNNEI. V dropped 7 bases and J dropped 5; count of bases not matched to a gene: 12. The CDR3 loop reads CASTTDRGPGTEAFF. CDR3 nucleotides: TGTGCCAGCACAACCGACAGGGGCCCGGGGACTGAAGCTTTCTTT.

This sequence joins TRBV12-5 and TRBJ1-1; 7 positions agree with TRBD1. Germline CDR1 reads LGHNT; CDR2 reads FRNRAP. Unmatched junction bases numbered 4, after V lost 8 bases and J lost 1 base. CDR3 size: 13 residues. The CDR3 nucleotides are TGTGCTAGTAGGACAGGCTCGAACACTGAAGCTTTCTTT. Translating it yields CASRTGSNTEAFF.

Many counts were recorded for this clonotype. The J gene is TRBJ1-6, the V gene TRBV7-9, with 9 nucleotides matching TRBD1. V gave up 6 bases and J gave up 9 bases; unmatched junction bases: 3. This CDR3 contains 13 residues. Germline lookup yields CDR1 SEHNR and CDR2 FQNEAQ (reference sequence). Written as DNA, the CDR3 is TGTGCCAGCAGGGGGACAGGGAGTTCACCCCTCCACTTT. This codes for CASRGTGSSPLHF.

V gene TRBV20-1 combines with J gene TRBJ1-5; no definite D call. Trimming left V 0 bases short and J 1 base short, with 16 bases between. This CDR3 is built from 17 residues. CDR1 is DFQATT, CDR2 SNEGSKA, per germline (reference sequence). The CDR3, as DNA: TGCAGTGCTAGAGATCCGGGTAAGGGAGAAAGCAATCAGCCCCAGCATTTT. Its protein product is CSARDPGKGESNQPQHF.

A few counts support this clonotype. The chain is built from TRBV4-3 and TRBJ2-1, with TRBD2 identical over 7 bases. CDR1 and CDR2 from the germline V gene are LGHNA and YSLEER. V lost 0 bases and J lost 7; bases outside the gene matches: 6. This CDR3 is built from 15 residues. CDR3 region: CASSQDSGLLNEQFF. The DNA of the CDR3 is TGCGCCAGCAGCCAAGATTCGGGACTACTAAATGAGCAGTTCTTC.

This clonotype was observed at least ten times. Here the CDR3 DNA reads TGTGCCAGCAGCCTTAATTGGGGGCGAGAGCAGTTCTTC. Protein: CASSLNWGREQFF. This chain links TRBV7-2 with TRBJ2-1; perhaps TRBD1 as D (6 bases). Between the trimmed V and J ends, which lost 5 bases and 10 bases, there was a span of 15 bases. CDR3 length equals 13 residues. Germline CDR1 SGHTA, CDR2 FQGNSA. The entire variable domain, with the rest obtained from reference TRBV7-2 and TRBJ2-1, is as follows: GAGVSQSPSNKVTEKGKDVELRCDPISGHTALYWYRQSLGQGLEFLIYFQGNSAPDKSGLPSDRFSAERTGGSVSTLTIQRTQQEDSAVYLCASSLNWGREQFFGPGTRLTVL.

This chain links TRBV7-9 with TRBJ1-5; a possible D gene is TRBD1 (6 bases). The CDR3 contains 14 residues. The ends were cut back, 6 bases at V and 9 bases at J, with 18 bases in the middle. Germline values: CDR1 SEHNR, CDR2 FQNEAQ (reference sequence). The CDR3 bases are TGTGCCAGCAGTTCAGACAGGCCTGATCTGCCCCAGCATTTT. It is translated as CASSSDRPDLPQHF.

This clonotype showed up many times. The gene calls are TRBV7-6 and TRBJ2-7, with D tentatively TRBD1 (6 bases). The V gene's germline CDR1 is SGHVS and CDR2 FNYEAQ. With 1 base removed from V and 7 bases from J, the gap between germline ends came to 23 bases. This CDR3 comprises 17 residues. The CDR3: CASSLGGSLVIQGEQYF. The CDR3 bases are TGTGCCAGCAGCTTAGGGGGGTCCTTGGTGATCCAGGGGGAGCAGTACTTC.

The chain combines TRBV25-1 with TRBJ1-1; 8 nucleotides agree with TRBD1. Looked up from germline, CDR1 is MGHDK and CDR2 is SYGVNS. The CDR3 sequence is 17 residues long. Unmatched junction bases numbered 9, after V lost 1 base and J lost 2 bases. The CDR3 DNA reads as TGTGCCAGCAGTGAATCCGGGCAGGGGGCCAGAAACACTGAAGCTTTCTTT. Residues: CASSESGQGARNTEAFF.

The chain couples TRBV7-2 to TRBJ1-2, with D possibly matching TRBD1 (5 bases). The CDR3 loop spans 16 amino acids. The V gene lost 2 bases and the J gene lost 8 bases, with 21 bases spanning the gap. CDR1 is SGHTA and CDR2 is FQGNSA in the germline V gene. The CDR3 loop reads CASSLNLGGNPGGYTF. The CDR3 region has the DNA TGTGCCAGCAGCTTAAACTTGGGGGGAAACCCAGGGGGCTACACCTTC.

This clonotype occurred many times. The chain is built from TRBV7-8 and TRBJ2-7; tentatively, D is TRBD2 (6 bases). The germline V and J ends were trimmed by 7 bases and 7 bases, with 17 bases remaining between them. Germline loops: CDR1 SGHVS, CDR2 FQNEAQ. CDR3 length: 13 residues. CDR3 loop: CASTRRDSREQYF. In DNA form, the CDR3 reads TGTGCCAGCACCAGACGGGACTCTCGGGAGCAGTACTTC.